This TCR beta chain stems from a study of T-cell reconstitution after alpha-beta-depleted transplantation in children. General observations from the study: T cells produced anew were the main source of T-cell counts and diversity one year after transplant. Some patients' high day-60 TCRbeta diversity was traced to surviving recipient T cells and thymic progenitors. Expanded graft clones, several hundred of them, were reportedly the source of alpha-beta T cells about two months after transplant.

Trimming removed 3 bases from V and 2 bases from J; junction bases left unmatched: 2. The CDR3 sequence is 13 residues long. Per the germline V gene, CDR1 is SGHRS and CDR2 is YFSETQ. Preparation of the TCRbeta library was carried out with unique molecular identifiers. TCRdb passed the PCR reads through MiXCR, listing each CDR3 protein once. The table has 250,000 to 350,000 distinct CDR3 sequences, approximately 23% seen once. About this clonotype: What it binds is not known.

This chain links TRBV5-1 with TRBJ2-7, with TRBD1 matching 7 bases. This specimen consisted of PBMCs, mostly from graft donor cells, obtained 180 days after TCRalphabeta/CD19-depleted stem cell transplant. The sequence was obtained from a male patient between 5 and 17 years old who had a stem cell transplant for acute lymphoblastic leukemia, so the T cells may come from the graft donor. The CDR3, as DNA: TGCGCCAGCAGCTGGGGACAGACCTACGAGCAGTACTTC. Translation: CASSWGQTYEQYF.